This entry features one T cell receptor beta chain sequence. What it binds is unknown. The sample belongs to a study of shared clonotypes between healthy human individuals. Turning to the study itself: For every donor, three CD4 naive, three CD4 memory, two CD8 naive and one CD8 memory plates were used.

Study-wide results and caveats: The naive CD4 repertoires of a few donors were compared, and approximately 5.3% of clonotypes were shared. Sorted-subset samples were not fully sequenced, rarefaction indicated.

V was pared by 5 bases and J by 3 bases, with 11 bases of the junction left unmatched. The germline V gene has CDR1 GTSNPN and CDR2 SVGIG (reference sequence). This CDR3 spans 15 amino acids. Libraries were prepared by immunoSEQ multiplex PCR; TCRdb keeps only in-frame clonotypes and omits some of them. The repertoire includes over a million clones, 75% to 80% of them detected once, and roughly 0.62% sits in the top ten. This sequence was found in a man aged 18 to 29 in good health. Some clones in this sample may be carry-over from other donors' samples. The chain couples TRBV30 to TRBJ2-5; 8 bases are a match to TRBD1. Sequencing used memory CD4+ T cells from PBMCs. The sample's subset: CD45RA-negative fraction. CDR3 nucleotides: TGTGCCTGGGGGGGCGACAGGGGAATGGAAGAGACCCAGTACTTC. This codes for CAWGGDRGMEETQYF.